The T cell receptor (beta chain) described here comes from a study of T cell responses to AZD1222 COVID-19 vaccine. Method: immunoSEQ multiplex PCR; TCRdb's copy keeps in-frame clones and lacks some. Seen here are over 150,000 clones, 70% to 90% observed once, and the top ten hold around 1%. General observations from the study: Baseline seropositivity characterized only six AZD1222 recipients.

The table lists this clone with a few counts. The antigen remains unidentified. This CDR3 is 14 amino acids long. Germline CDR1 LGHNT, CDR2 FRNRAP. Trimming shortened V by 5 bases and J by 3 bases, and 8 bases separated the two germline ends. Sequenced material: peripheral blood, taken 28 days after the second AZD1222 dose. This sequence joins TRBV12-5 and TRBJ1-6; weak D call: TRBD1 (5 bases). The receptor was isolated from an adult who received the AZD1222 COVID-19 vaccine. The CDR3 is CASGRDGYNSPLHF. The CDR3 nucleotides read TGTGCTAGTGGTCGGGACGGCTATAATTCACCCCTCCACTTT.